One sample yielded the 2 T cell receptor beta chains listed below, sequenced in a study of radiotherapy plus CTLA-4 blockade in lung cancer. The table came from immunoSEQ multiplex PCR; TCRdb's copy has only in-frame clones and leaves some out. The data show some 73,000 clones, around 81% seen once. The specimen was peripheral blood, collected from a patient treated with radiotherapy plus ipilimumab. All receptors derive from a human donor with non-small cell lung cancer whose response to radiotherapy plus ipilimumab could not be evaluated. Some clones in this sample may be carry-over from other donors' samples.

V is TRBV6-1 and J is TRBJ2-7; 7 bases are a match to TRBD1. CDR3 length: 15 amino acids. Trimming at V came to 4 bases and at J to 3 bases, leaving 9 bases not matched to a gene. CDR1 and CDR2 (germline): MNHNS, SASEGT. The CDR3 bases are TGTGCCAGCAGTGCCCCTGGACAGGCCGGCTACGAGCAGTACTTC. Translation gives CASSAPGQAGYEQYF.

This chain uses TRBV5-1 with TRBJ2-7; 8 bases are shared with TRBD1. The CDR3 extends over 15 amino acids. Trimming took 0 bases from V and 4 from J; bases not matched to a gene: 6. Germline V gene lookup returns CDR1 SGHRS and CDR2 YFSETQ. The CDR3 loop reads CASSLGQGAKYEQYF. For the CDR3, the DNA is TGCGCCAGCAGCTTGGGGCAGGGGGCGAAGTACGAGCAGTACTTC. Variable domain in full (rest from reference TRBV5-1 and TRBJ2-7): KAGVTQTPRYLIKTRGQQVTLSCSPISGHRSVSWYQQTPGQGLQFLFEYFSETQRNKGNFPGRFSGRQFSNSRSEMNVSTLELGDSALYLCASSLGQGAKYEQYFGPGTRLTVT.